Listed below are T cell receptor beta chains from one sample, sequenced in a study of HIV-infected children after antiretroviral therapy interruption. MiXCR, run by TCRdb on the 3' RACE reads, gives a single entry per CDR3 protein. The data show around 50,000 distinct CDR3 sequences, 3.5% to 5% seen once. Sample: CD45RA+ CD4+ T cells from PBMCs, pooled from several time points, taken from a donor given antiretroviral therapy, either interrupted or continuous. The source of these receptors is a pool of human donors with HIV. Each CDR3 is given without its conserved first and last residue.

len	v_gene	CDR3aa
8	TRBV29-1	SVEDGGTF
12	TRBV20-1	SARDGGPGDKLF
13	TRBV23-1	ASSQWDVRNQPQH
14	TRBV9	ASSQVPGQGSQPQH
10	TRBV6-2/TRBV6-3	ASSWTGSEQY
12	TRBV2	ASGDQTYNSPLH
11	TRBV29-1	SVVRRSTDTQY
11	TRBV3-1	ASSQSGANVLT
11	TRBV12-5	ASMLGASTEAF
10	TRBV28	ASSFLRGGAF
11	TRBV28	ASSWQQTDTQY
9	TRBV6-6	ASVKNTEVF
16	TRBV7-9	ASSLSWRKPLSTDTQY
11	TRBV29-1	SVVTGGRYEQY
12	TRBV28	ASNLGTSTDTQY
13	TRBV2	ASSAPSGLTAELF
13	TRBV15	ATTQPSFSTDTQY
16	TRBV13	ASSSGLAGGTSSYEQY
13	TRBV2	ASSSGTYAGNTIY
13	TRBV20-1	SARVAGLGLREQY
12	TRBV7-2	ASRGLAGANEQF
12	TRBV20-1	SAPRTGANNEQF
10	TRBV11-1	ASVATAFGYT
12	TRBV20-1	SSPGSGGAEVQF
13	TRBV6-2/TRBV6-3	ASSYKGLEADTQY
13	TRBV4-1	ASSLQGTVPDEQY
12	TRBV2	ASSEVGGYDEQY
12	TRBV11-3	ASSLPGRLNEQF
12	TRBV12-3/TRBV12-4	ASSLARGRQPQH
11	TRBV2	ASRGTSYYEQY
13	TRBV9	ASNHDRAGTDTQY
10	TRBV20-1	SADLSTDTQY
12	TRBV9	ASSVRVLEDTQY
15	TRBV13	ASSLESLGTGLSEAF
9	TRBV19	ASSGRSSQH
12	TRBV11-1	ASSLGRRGTEAF
13	TRBV7-2	ASSLLLGSGYEQY